This T cell receptor beta chain was identified during a study of radiotherapy plus CTLA-4 blockade in lung cancer. Some clones are missing from TCRdb's copy, which holds only in-frame ones; the method was immunoSEQ multiplex PCR. The repertoire holds 85,000 to 100,000 clones, with 72% as singletons. Trimming took 3 bases from V and 8 from J, leaving 14 bases between them. The CDR3 contains 14 residues. Germline V CDR1 and CDR2: LNHNV, YYDKDF (reference sequence). The sequence derives from a human donor with non-small cell lung cancer that progressed on radiotherapy plus ipilimumab. Sample: peripheral blood, taken from a patient treated with radiotherapy plus ipilimumab. The J gene is TRBJ2-1, the V gene TRBV15; no reliable D call. The CDR3: CATSSPGSSDEQFF. The CDR3 bases are TGTGCCACCAGCAGCCCCGGGTCATCGGATGAGCAGTTCTTC.